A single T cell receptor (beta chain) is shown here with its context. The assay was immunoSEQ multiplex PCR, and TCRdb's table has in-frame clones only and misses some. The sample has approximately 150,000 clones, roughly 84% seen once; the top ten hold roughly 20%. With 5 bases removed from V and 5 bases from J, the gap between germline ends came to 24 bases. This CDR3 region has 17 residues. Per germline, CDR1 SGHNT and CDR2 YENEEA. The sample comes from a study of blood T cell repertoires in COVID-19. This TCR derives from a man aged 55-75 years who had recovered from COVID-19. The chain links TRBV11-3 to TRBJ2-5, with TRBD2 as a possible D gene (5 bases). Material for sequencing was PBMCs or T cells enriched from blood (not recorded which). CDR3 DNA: TGTGCCAGCAGCCCTAGGAGGATGAGCGGTCTGAAGGAGACCCAGTACTTC. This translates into CASSPRRMSGLKETQYF.